This T cell receptor beta chain was sequenced in a study of post-analysis software for immune sequencing data. Turning to the study itself: Patients with relapsing-remitting, secondary progressive and progressive-relapsing multiple sclerosis courses were all represented.

Regarding the study as a whole: A significant reduction in normalized Chao1 diversity was observed in multiple sclerosis patients versus controls. Under F measure analysis, samples from one preparation batch co-clustered strongly. About five TRBV segments were more frequent in patients than controls; TRBV5-6, TRBV5-1 and TRBV20-1 belonged to this group.

As for this clonotype: What it recognizes is unknown.

Prepared TCR beta cDNA libraries contained unique molecular identifiers. With roughly 1 to 11 million T cells as the source, some 510,000 cDNA molecules resulted. TCRdb redid the calling of the PCR reads with MiXCR, one entry per CDR3 protein. The sample includes some 370,000 distinct CDR3 sequences, about a third seen only once; the top ten take roughly 12%. The V end was cut by 0 bases, the J end by 0 bases, with 15 bases between. The CDR3 length is 18 residues. Germline CDR1 DFQATT, CDR2 SNEGSKA (reference sequence). The clonotype comes from a girl aged 5-17 years with multiple sclerosis. The V call is TRBV20-1, the J call TRBJ2-6, with D possibly being TRBD1 (5 bases). The sample taken for sequencing was blood. Here the CDR3 reads CSARDRQIPFSGANVLTF. CDR3 sequence (DNA): TGCAGTGCTAGAGATCGACAGATCCCCTTCTCTGGGGCCAACGTCCTGACTTTC.